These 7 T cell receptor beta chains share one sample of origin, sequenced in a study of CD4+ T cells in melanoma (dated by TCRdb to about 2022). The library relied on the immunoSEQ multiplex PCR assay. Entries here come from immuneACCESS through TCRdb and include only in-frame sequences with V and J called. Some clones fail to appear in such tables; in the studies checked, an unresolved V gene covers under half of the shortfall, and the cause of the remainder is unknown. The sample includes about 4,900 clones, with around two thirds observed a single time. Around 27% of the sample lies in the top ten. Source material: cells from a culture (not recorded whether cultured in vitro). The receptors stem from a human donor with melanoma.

The CDR3 bases are TGTGCCAGCAGCCAAGATAGAGGGGGCTTCTCCTACGAGCAGTACTTC. It codes for CASSQDRGGFSYEQYF. The V and J genes are TRBV3-1 (or the pseudogene TRBV3-2) and TRBJ2-7; 7 nucleotides align to TRBD1. Trimming took 0 bases from V and 0 from J; bases not matched to a gene: 5. Germline CDR1 LGHDT, CDR2 YNNKEL (reference sequence). The CDR3 is 16 residues long.

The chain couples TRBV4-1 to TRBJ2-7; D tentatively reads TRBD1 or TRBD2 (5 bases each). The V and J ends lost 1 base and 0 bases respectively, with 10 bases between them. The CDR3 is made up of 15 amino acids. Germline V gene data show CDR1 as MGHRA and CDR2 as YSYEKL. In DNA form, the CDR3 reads TGCGCCAGCAGCCAAGGGGATGGGACCTCCTACGAGCAGTACTTC. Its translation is CASSQGDGTSYEQYF.

CDR3 amino acids: CASSRGLRTYEQYF. Written as DNA, the CDR3 is TGTGCCAGCAGCAGGGGGCTTAGGACCTACGAGCAGTACTTC. The chain is built from TRBV7-9 and TRBJ2-7, with 7 nucleotides matching TRBD1. CDR3 length equals 14 residues. J lost 2 bases, V lost 5 bases, and 6 bases had no gene match. CDR1 SEHNR and CDR2 FQNEAQ come from the germline V gene (reference sequence).

The CDR3, as DNA: TGCAGCGTTGAAGCACCGGGACAGGGGGCAAGAACTGAAGCTTTCTTT. Encoded protein: CSVEAPGQGARTEAFF. The chain uses TRBV29-1 and TRBJ1-1; 12 bases map to TRBD1. This CDR3 is built from 16 residues. Looked up from germline, CDR1 is SQVTM and CDR2 is ANQGSEA. V lost 1 base to trimming and J lost 5 bases; unmatched junction nucleotides: 8.

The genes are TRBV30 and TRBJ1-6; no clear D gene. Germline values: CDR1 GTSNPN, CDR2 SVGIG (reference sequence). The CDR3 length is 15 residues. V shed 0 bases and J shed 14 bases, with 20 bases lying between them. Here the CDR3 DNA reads TGTGCCTGGAGTGTACGCTCCCTACGCCTTGGGGCCCTCCACTTT. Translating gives CAWSVRSLRLGALHF.

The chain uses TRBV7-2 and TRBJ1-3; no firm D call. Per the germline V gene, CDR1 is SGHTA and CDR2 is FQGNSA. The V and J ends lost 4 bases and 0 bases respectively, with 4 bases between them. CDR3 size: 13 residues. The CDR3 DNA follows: TGTGCCAGCAGCTCTTACTCTGGAAACACCATATATTTT. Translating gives CASSSYSGNTIYF.

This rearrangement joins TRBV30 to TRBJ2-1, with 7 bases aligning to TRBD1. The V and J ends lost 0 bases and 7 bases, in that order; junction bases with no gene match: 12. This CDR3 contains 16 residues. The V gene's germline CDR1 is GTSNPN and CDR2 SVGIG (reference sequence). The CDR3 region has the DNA TGTGCCTGGAGTGTAGTATATGTGACAGGGACAAATGAGCAGTTCTTC. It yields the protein CAWSVVYVTGTNEQFF.